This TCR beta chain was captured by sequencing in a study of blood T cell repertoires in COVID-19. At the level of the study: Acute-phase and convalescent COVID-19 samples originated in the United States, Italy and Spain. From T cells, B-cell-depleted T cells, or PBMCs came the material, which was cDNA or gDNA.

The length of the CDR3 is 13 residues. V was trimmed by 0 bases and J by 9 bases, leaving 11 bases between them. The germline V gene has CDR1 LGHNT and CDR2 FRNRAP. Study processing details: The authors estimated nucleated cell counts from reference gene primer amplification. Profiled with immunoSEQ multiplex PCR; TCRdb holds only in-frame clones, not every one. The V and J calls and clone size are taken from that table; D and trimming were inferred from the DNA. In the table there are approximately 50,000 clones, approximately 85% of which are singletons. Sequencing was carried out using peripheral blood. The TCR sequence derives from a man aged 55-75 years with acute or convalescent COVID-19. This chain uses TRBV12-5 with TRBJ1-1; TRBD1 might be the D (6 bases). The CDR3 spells CASGLVGTPKAFF. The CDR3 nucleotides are TGTGCTAGTGGTTTGGTGGGGACACCTAAAGCTTTCTTT.